A selection of T cell receptor beta chains follows, all from one sample in a study of blood T cell repertoires in COVID-19. Assay used: immunoSEQ multiplex PCR; TCRdb lists only in-frame clones, some missing. Counted here are roughly 69,000 clones, 88% occurring once; the ten biggest clones make up around 4.5%. The material sequenced was peripheral blood. Every receptor here comes from a human donor in a cohort sampled during active COVID-19. Each CDR3 is given with its conserved first and last residue. The D gene is left open where the match is weak. Size values are once, few and many counts, or a class for expanded clones, and some rows have none.

TRBD1	-	TRBV6-5	TRBJ1-5	TGTGCCAGCAGCGACAGGGTGGACCAGCCCCAGCATTTT	CASSDRVDQPQHF
-	-	TRBV18	TRBJ2-5	TGTGCCAGCTCATCGGGGGTTGGCGAGACCCAGTACTTC	CASSSGVGETQYF
-	-	TRBV9	TRBJ2-5	TGTGCCAGCAGCGTAGCTCTAGGTGAGACCCAGTACTTC	CASSVALGETQYF
-	-	TRBV4-1	TRBJ2-2	TGCGCCAGCAGCCAATCTCCCCCGGGAGTAAACACCGGGGAGCTGTTTTTT	CASSQSPPGVNTGELFF
TRBD2	-	TRBV30	TRBJ2-3	TGTGCCTGGATCCTAGCGGGAGACACCACAGATACGCAGTATTTT	CAWILAGDTTDTQYF
TRBD2	-	TRBV5-4	TRBJ2-2	TGTGCCAGCAGCTCCGGACTAGCGGGGGGGCCCCTCACCGGGGAGCTGTTTTTT	CASSSGLAGGPLTGELFF
TRBD1	-	TRBV19	TRBJ2-7	TGTGCCAGTAGGGTTGGGACAGGGAAAGAGCAGTACTTC	CASRVGTGKEQYF
-	-	TRBV7-9	TRBJ1-1	TGTGCCAGCAGCTTAAGGCAGGGTACTGAAGCTTTCTTT	CASSLRQGTEAFF
TRBD2	once	TRBV3-1/TRBV3-2	TRBJ2-1	TGTGCCAGCAGCCAAAGCGGGAAGAGGAATGAGCAGTTCTTC	CASSQSGKRNEQFF
TRBD2	-	TRBV7-9	TRBJ2-1	TGTGCCAGCAGCCGCCCCGCCCGGGACTACTCCTACAATGAGCAGTTCTTC	CASSRPARDYSYNEQFF
-	-	TRBV27	TRBJ1-2	TGTGCCAGCAGTGGTCAGGGGCGATACTATGGCTACACCTTC	CASSGQGRYYGYTF
TRBD1	-	TRBV19	TRBJ2-1	TGTGCCTCCTCGGGGACAGCCTACAATGAGCAGTTCTTC	CASSGTAYNEQFF
TRBD2	medium-sized	TRBV4-1	TRBJ2-5	TGCGCCAGCAGCCAAGCGACTAGCGGGGGTACGACTCATGAGACCCAGTACTTC	CASSQATSGGTTHETQYF
TRBD2	-	TRBV9	TRBJ2-3	TGTGCCAGCAGCGCGACGACTAGCGGGGCTGATACGCAGTATTTT	CASSATTSGADTQYF
TRBD1	-	TRBV11-2	TRBJ2-7	TGTGCCAGCAGCCGAACACAGGGGGTCCACGAGCAGTACTTC	CASSRTQGVHEQYF
-	-	TRBV27	TRBJ2-2	TGTGCCAGCAGTTCAATCCTCTTCGGAACGGGAGTCTCCGGGGAGCTGTTTTTT	CASSSILFGTGVSGELFF
TRBD1	-	TRBV5-1	TRBJ2-1	TGCGCCAGCAGCAAAACGACAGGGAGCTCCTACAATGAGCAGTTCTTC	CASSKTTGSSYNEQFF
-	-	TRBV6-5	TRBJ2-7	TGTGCCAGCAGTTACGGAGTCAACTCCTACGAGCAGTACTTC	CASSYGVNSYEQYF
-	-	TRBV12-3/TRBV12-4	TRBJ1-1	TGTGCCAGCAGTTTCGGGGAGAACACTGAAGCTTTCTTT	CASSFGENTEAFF
TRBD1	-	TRBV7-2	TRBJ1-2	TGTGCCAGCAGCTTAGCGGGACAGATGTTTGGCTACACCTTC	CASSLAGQMFGYTF
TRBD2	few	TRBV9	TRBJ2-7	TGTGCCAGCAGCGTAGCTCTTGGGGGGGGCTACGAGCAGTACTTC	CASSVALGGGYEQYF
-	-	TRBV6-6	TRBJ2-3	TGTGCCAGCAGCCGTGTTAGGGGGACAGATACGCAGTATTTT	CASSRVRGTDTQYF
TRBD1	-	TRBV5-4	TRBJ2-5	TGTGCCAGCAGCCAGGGACAGGCCCAAGAGACCCAGTACTTC	CASSQGQAQETQYF
-	once	TRBV7-2	TRBJ2-5	TGTGCCAGCAGACGCTGGCGGGGAGGTTCCCAAGAGACCCAGTACTTC	CASRRWRGGSQETQYF
-	-	TRBV4-2	TRBJ2-7	TGTGCCAGCAGCCGCCGTCAAACAGGTCCCTACGAGCAGTACTTC	CASSRRQTGPYEQYF
-	-	TRBV6-4	TRBJ1-1	TGTGCCAGCAGTTACTCGGAGGGCACTGAAGCTTTCTTT	CASSYSEGTEAFF
TRBD1	-	TRBV19	TRBJ2-5	TGTGCCAGTAGTATAGGACAGGGGGCGTTCGAGACCCAGTACTTC	CASSIGQGAFETQYF
TRBD1	-	TRBV19	TRBJ1-5	TGTGCCAGTAGTCCGGGCAGACAGGGGCCGACTATCGGGGGTTCCCGGCAGCCCCAGCATTTT	CASSPGRQGPTIGGSRQPQHF
-	-	TRBV6-6	TRBJ2-1	TGTGCCAGCAGACGGGATAGCGCGAGCTCCTACAATGAGCAGTTCTTC	CASRRDSASSYNEQFF
TRBD2	-	TRBV28	TRBJ2-7	TGTGCCAGCAGGCCGGGACTAGCGGGATACGAGCAGTACTTC	CASRPGLAGYEQYF
-	-	TRBV5-1	TRBJ2-5	TGCGCCAGCAGCTTGGGAGGCAGCCCCCCACGGACCCAGTACTTC	CASSLGGSPPRTQYF
TRBD1	-	TRBV5-6	TRBJ1-2	TGTGCCAGCAGCGGGGGACAGGGCCTCTTCAACTATGGCTACACCTTC	CASSGGQGLFNYGYTF
-	-	TRBV30	TRBJ2-2	TGTGCCTGGAGTCAGTGGAACACCGGGGAGCTGTTTTTT	CAWSQWNTGELFF
-	-	TRBV4-1	TRBJ1-5	TGCGCCAGCAGCCAACCGACGACAGGTCCCGGGTCTCAGCCCCAGCATTTT	CASSQPTTGPGSQPQHF
TRBD2	-	TRBV7-2	TRBJ2-3	TGTGCCAGCAGCTTAGCAGGCGGGGGAGGCACAGATACGCAGTATTTT	CASSLAGGGGTDTQYF
-	-	TRBV6-5	TRBJ2-7	TGTGCCAGCAGAACACCGTCCGAGCAGTACTTC	CASRTPSEQYF
TRBD1	-	TRBV6-5	TRBJ2-7	TGTGCCAGCAGTTTAAGGGGGACAGGGTACGAGCAGTACTTC	CASSLRGTGYEQYF
TRBD1	-	TRBV7-3	TRBJ2-3	TGTGCCAGCAGCCGACAGGGTATAACAGATACGCAGTATTTT	CASSRQGITDTQYF
TRBD2	-	TRBV15	TRBJ2-3	TGTGCCACCAGCAGAGATAGGAGCGGGGGGGCAGATACGCAGTATTTT	CATSRDRSGGADTQYF
-	-	TRBV11-2	TRBJ2-5	TGTGCCAGCAGCTTAGCCAGGGAAGAGACCCAGTACTTC	CASSLAREETQYF
TRBD2	-	TRBV7-9	TRBJ2-2	TGTGCCAGCAGCACCCCGGGGGGGTTATCGAACACCGGGGAGCTGTTTTTT	CASSTPGGLSNTGELFF
TRBD2	-	TRBV5-1	TRBJ2-7	TGCGCCAGCAGCTTGACTAGCGGGGCCTACGAGCAGTACTTC	CASSLTSGAYEQYF
TRBD2	-	TRBV3-1/TRBV3-2	TRBJ2-6	TGTGCCAGCAGCACGGGACTAGCGGGAGTAAGCTCTGGGGCCAACGTCCTGACTTTC	CASSTGLAGVSSGANVLTF
-	-	TRBV6-1	TRBJ2-1	TGTGCCAGCAGTGATCTAAATGAGCAGTTCTTC	CASSDLNEQFF
-	-	TRBV28	TRBJ1-3	TGTGCCAGCAGTTTATACCCTCCGGGGGCTGGAAACACCATATATTTT	CASSLYPPGAGNTIYF
-	-	TRBV5-8	TRBJ2-1	TGTGCCAGCAGCTTGGGTAAGTCATCGCGAGGCTGGTTGAAGTTCTTC	CASSLGKSSRGWLKFF
-	-	TRBV29-1	TRBJ1-5	TGCAGCGTTCGGGTTAACAATCAGCCCCAGCATTTT	CSVRVNNQPQHF
-	-	TRBV27	TRBJ1-5	TGTGCCAGCAGTTTATCCCCGAGCGCGGCGGGCAATCAGCCCCAGCATTTT	CASSLSPSAAGNQPQHF